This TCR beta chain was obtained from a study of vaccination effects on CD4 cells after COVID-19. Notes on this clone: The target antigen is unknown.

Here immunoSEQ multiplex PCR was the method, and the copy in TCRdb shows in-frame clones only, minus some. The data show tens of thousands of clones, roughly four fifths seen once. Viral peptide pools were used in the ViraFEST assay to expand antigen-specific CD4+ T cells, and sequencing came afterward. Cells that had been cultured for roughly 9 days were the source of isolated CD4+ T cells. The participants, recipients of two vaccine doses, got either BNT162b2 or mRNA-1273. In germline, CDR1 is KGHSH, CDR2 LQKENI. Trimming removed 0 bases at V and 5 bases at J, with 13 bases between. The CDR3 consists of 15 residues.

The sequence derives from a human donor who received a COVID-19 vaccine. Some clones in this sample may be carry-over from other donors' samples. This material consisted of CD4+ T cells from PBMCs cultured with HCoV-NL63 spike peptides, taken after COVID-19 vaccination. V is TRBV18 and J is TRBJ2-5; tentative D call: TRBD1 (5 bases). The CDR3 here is CASSPPSQGWETQYF. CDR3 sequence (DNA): TGTGCCAGCTCACCACCGTCGCAGGGTTGGGAGACCCAGTACTTC.